This T cell receptor beta chain was sequenced during a study of cytomegalovirus exposure and HLA in healthy donors. About this clone: Its antigen remains unknown.

Study-wide results and limits: In a later analysis, specific HLA alleles were associated with under 20,000 TCR beta sequences at a 0.05 false discovery rate.

The PCR ran on 60 Vbeta and 13 Jbeta primers. The assay was immunoSEQ multiplex PCR, and TCRdb's table has in-frame clones only and misses some. The table lists around 140,000 clones, more than 70% of them singletons. The CDR3 extends over 10 amino acids. Germline CDR1 is SNHLY and CDR2 is FYNNEI. Trimming pared 6 bases from V and 6 bases from J, leaving 5 bases between. V gene TRBV2 combines with J gene TRBJ1-2, with D unresolved. Sequencing was performed on PBMCs. This clonotype originated in a man between 45 and 60 years old in good health and CMV-seropositive. The CDR3 nucleotides read TGTGCCAGCAGCGGGGATGGCTACACCTTC. It codes for CASSGDGYTF.